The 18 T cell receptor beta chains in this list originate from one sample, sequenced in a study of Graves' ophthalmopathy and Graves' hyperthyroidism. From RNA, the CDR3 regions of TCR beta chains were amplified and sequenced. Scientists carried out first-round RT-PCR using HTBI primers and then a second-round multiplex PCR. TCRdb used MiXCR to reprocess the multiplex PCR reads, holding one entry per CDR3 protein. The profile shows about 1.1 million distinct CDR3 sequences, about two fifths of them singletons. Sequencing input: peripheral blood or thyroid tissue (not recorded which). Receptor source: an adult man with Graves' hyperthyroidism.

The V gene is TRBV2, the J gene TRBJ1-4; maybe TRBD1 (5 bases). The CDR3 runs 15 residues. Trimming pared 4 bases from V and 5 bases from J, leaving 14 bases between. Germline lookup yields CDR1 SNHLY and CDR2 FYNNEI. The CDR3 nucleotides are TGTGCCAGCAGTGCCCAGGGCTCAAGAAATGAAAAACTGTTTTTT. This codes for CASSAQGSRNEKLFF.

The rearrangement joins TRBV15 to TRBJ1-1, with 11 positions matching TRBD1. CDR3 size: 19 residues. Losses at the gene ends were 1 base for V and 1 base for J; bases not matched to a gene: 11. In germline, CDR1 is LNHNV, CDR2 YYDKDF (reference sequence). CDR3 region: CATSRGSRDRGYKNTEAFF. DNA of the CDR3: TGTGCCACCAGCAGAGGGAGCCGGGACAGGGGGTATAAGAACACTGAAGCTTTCTTT.

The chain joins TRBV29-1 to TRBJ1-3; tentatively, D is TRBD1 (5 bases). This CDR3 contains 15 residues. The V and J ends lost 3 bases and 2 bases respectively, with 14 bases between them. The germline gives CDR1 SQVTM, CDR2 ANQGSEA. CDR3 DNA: TGCAGCGTTGAGGATGGGACTTTAACTGGAAACACCATATATTTT. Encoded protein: CSVEDGTLTGNTIYF. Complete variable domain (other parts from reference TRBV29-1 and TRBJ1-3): SAVISQKPSRDICQRGTSLTIQCQVDSQVTMMFWYRQQPGQSLTLIATANQGSEATYESGFVIDKFPISRPNLTFSTLTVSNMSPEDSSIYLCSVEDGTLTGNTIYFGEGSWLTVV.

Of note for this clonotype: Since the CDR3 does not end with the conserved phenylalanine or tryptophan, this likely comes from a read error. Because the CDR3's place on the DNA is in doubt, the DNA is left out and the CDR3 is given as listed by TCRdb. The CDR3 here is CATSRDSA. This chain links TRBV15 with TRBJ2-5. Per germline, CDR1 LNHNV and CDR2 YYDKDF (reference sequence). 8 amino acids form the CDR3, both terminal residues included.

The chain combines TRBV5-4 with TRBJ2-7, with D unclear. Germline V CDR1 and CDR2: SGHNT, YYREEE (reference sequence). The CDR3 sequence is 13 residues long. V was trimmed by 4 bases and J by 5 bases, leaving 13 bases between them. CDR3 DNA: TGTGCCAGCAGCGGAGAGGTCCTCCACGAGCAGTACTTC. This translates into CASSGEVLHEQYF.

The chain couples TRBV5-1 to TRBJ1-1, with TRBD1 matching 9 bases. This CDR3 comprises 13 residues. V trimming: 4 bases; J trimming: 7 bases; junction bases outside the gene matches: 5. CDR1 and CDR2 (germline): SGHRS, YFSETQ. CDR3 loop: CASSVWTGDEAFF. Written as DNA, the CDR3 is TGCGCCAGCAGCGTTTGGACAGGGGATGAAGCTTTCTTT.

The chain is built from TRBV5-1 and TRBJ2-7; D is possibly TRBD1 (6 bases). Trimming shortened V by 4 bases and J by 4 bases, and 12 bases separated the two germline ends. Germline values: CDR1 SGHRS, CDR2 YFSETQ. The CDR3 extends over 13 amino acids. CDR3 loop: CASSLGHGYEQYF. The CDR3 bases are TGCGCCAGCAGCCTGGGACATGGATACGAGCAGTACTTC.

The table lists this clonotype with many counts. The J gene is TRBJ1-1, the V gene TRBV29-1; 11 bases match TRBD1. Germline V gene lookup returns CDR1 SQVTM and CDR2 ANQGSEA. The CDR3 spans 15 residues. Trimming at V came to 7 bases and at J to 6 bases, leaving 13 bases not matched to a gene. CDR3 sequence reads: CSAPKTGTGGPEAFF. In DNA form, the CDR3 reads TGCAGCGCCCCGAAGACCGGGACAGGGGGTCCTGAAGCTTTCTTT.

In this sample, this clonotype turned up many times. Here the CDR3 reads CAWSVEGNQPQHF. In DNA form, the CDR3 reads TGTGCCTGGAGTGTAGAGGGGAATCAGCCCCAGCATTTT. The chain joins TRBV30 to TRBJ1-5; D perhaps matches TRBD1 (5 bases). The ends were cut back, 0 bases at V and 4 bases at J, with 7 bases in the middle. The V gene's germline CDR1 is GTSNPN and CDR2 SVGIG (reference sequence). CDR3 length: 13 residues. The variable domain in full, completed from reference TRBV30 and TRBJ1-5, reads SQTIHQWPATLVQPVGSPLSLECTVEGTSNPNLYWYRQAAGRGLQLLFYSVGIGQISSEVPQNLSASRPQDRQFILSSKKLLLSDSGFYLCAWSVEGNQPQHFGDGTRLSIL.

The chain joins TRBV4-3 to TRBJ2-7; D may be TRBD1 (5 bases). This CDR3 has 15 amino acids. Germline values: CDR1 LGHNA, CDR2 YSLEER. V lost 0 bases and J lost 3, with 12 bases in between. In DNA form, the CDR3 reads TGCGCCAGCAGCCAAGAAATTGGGGCTGTCTACGAGCAGTACTTC. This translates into CASSQEIGAVYEQYF.

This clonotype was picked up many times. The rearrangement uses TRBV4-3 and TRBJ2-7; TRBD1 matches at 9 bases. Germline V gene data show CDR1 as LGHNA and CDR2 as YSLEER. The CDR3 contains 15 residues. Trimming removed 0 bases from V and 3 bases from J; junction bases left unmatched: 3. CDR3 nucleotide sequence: TGCGCCAGCAGCCAAGATCTGGGACAGGGCTACGAGCAGTACTTC. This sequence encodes CASSQDLGQGYEQYF.

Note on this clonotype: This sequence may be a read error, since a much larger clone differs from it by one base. The CDR3 nucleotides read TGTGCCAGCAGTGAACCCGTAGTAGAGGGCCACACCTTC. Protein sequence: CASSEPVVEGHTF. This chain links TRBV2 with TRBJ1-2; D is ambiguous. The germline V gene has CDR1 SNHLY and CDR2 FYNNEI. Trimming removed 2 bases at V and 12 bases at J, with 16 bases between. The CDR3 extends over 13 amino acids.

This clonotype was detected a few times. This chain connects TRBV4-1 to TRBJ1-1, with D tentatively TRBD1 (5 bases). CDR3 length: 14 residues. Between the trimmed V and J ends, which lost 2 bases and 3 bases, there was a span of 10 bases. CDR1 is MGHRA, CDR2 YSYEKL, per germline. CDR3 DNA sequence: TGCGCCAGCAGCCAACCCAGGGCACACACTGAAGCTTTCTTT. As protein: CASSQPRAHTEAFF.

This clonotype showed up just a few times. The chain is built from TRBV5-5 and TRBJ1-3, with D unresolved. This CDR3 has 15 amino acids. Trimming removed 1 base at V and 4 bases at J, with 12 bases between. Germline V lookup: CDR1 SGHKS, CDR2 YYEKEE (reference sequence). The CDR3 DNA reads TGTGCCAGCAGCTTGAGGGTGCTAAGCGGAAACACCATATATTTT. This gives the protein CASSLRVLSGNTIYF.

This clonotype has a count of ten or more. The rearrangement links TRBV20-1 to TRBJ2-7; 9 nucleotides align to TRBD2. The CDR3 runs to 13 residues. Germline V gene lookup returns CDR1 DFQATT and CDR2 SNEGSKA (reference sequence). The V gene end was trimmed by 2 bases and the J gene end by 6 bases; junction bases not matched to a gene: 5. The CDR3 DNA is TGCAGTGCTAGATTAGCGGGAGTTCTCGAGCAGTACTTC. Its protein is CSARLAGVLEQYF.

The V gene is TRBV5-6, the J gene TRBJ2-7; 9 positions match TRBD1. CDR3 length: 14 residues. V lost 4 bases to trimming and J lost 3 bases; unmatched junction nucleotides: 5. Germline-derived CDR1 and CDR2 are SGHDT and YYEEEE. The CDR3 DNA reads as TGTGCCAGCAGCCGGGGGACAGGGTTCTACGAGCAGTACTTC. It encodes CASSRGTGFYEQYF. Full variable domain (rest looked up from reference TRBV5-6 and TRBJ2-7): DAGVTQSPTHLIKTRGQQVTLRCSPKSGHDTVSWYQQALGQGPQFIFQYYEEEERQRGNFPDRFSGHQFPNYSSELNVNALLLGDSALYLCASSRGTGFYEQYFGPGTRLTVT.

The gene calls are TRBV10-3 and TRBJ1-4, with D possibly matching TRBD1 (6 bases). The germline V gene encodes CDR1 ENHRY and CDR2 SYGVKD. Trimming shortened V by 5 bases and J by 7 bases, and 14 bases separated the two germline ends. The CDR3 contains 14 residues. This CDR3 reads CAISYGGRGEKLFF. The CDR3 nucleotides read TGTGCCATCAGTTACGGGGGGCGGGGTGAAAAACTGTTTTTT.

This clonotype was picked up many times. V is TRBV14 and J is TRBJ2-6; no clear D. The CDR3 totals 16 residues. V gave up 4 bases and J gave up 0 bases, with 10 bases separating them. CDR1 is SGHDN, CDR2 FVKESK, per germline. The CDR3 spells CASSPLESSGANVLTF. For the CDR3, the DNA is TGTGCCAGCAGCCCCCTTGAGAGCTCTGGGGCCAACGTCCTGACTTTC.